This TCR beta chain was recorded in a study of vaccination and CD4 T cells after COVID-19. Study-level background: Of the convalescent patients, who were SARS-CoV-2 positive by nasal swab PCR, fewer than 10 had mild and one severe disease. The post-vaccine samples came a median 72 days after dose two (range 14 to 241).

As for treatment: approximately nine-day PBMC culture with coronavirus spike peptide pools or control peptides (ViraFEST assay). ViraFEST grew antigen-specific T cells using peptide pools, then sequenced TCRs. Turning to this clonotype: The antigen is unknown.

Points from the study as a whole: Although the median of SARS-CoV-2-reactive clonotypes rose from roughly 21 to 40, the change was not significant.

Cultured CD4+ T cell DNA was sequenced using the Oncomine TCR Beta short-read assay. TCRdb passed the PCR reads through MiXCR, listing each CDR3 protein once. The table records just under 20,000 distinct CDR3 sequences, 67% of them present only once. Sequencing used CD4+ T cells from blood, cultured in vitro. This clonotype originated in a human donor who had recovered from COVID-19.

CDR3 sequence (DNA): TGTGCCAGCAGCAAGGGGGGACAGGGGGACGAGACCCAGTACTTC. The encoded protein is CASSKGGQGDETQYF. J is TRBJ2-5 and V is TRBV7-2; 11 nucleotides line up with TRBD1. This CDR3 has 15 residues. J was trimmed by 5 bases and V by 5 bases; bases with no gene match: 7. Germline CDR1 and CDR2: SGHTA and FQGNSA.